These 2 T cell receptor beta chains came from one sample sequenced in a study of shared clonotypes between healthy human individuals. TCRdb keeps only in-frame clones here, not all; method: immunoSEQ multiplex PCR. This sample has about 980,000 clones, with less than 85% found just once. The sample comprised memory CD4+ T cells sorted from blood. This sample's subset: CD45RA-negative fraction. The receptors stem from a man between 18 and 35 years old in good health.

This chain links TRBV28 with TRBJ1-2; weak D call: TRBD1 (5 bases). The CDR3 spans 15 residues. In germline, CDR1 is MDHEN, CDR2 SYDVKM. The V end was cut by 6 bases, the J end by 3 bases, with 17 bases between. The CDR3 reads CASRWDSRGDYGYTF. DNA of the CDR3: TGTGCCAGCAGGTGGGACTCACGGGGAGACTATGGCTACACCTTC.

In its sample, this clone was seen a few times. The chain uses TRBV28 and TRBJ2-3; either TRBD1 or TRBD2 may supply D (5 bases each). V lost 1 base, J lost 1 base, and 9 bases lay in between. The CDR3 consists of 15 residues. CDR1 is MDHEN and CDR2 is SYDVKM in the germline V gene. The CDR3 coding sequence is TGTGCCAGCAGTTTATCAGGGACCCGCACAGATACGCAGTATTTT. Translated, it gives CASSLSGTRTDTQYF.